The 23 T cell receptor beta chains below come from one sample, sequenced in a study of blood T cell repertoires in COVID-19. Assay: immunoSEQ multiplex PCR; the TCRdb copy retains only in-frame clones and omits some. Seen here are a few hundred thousand clones, 70% to 85% observed once, and the top ten hold 15%. Sample: PBMCs or T cells enriched from blood (not recorded which). These receptors were taken from a man aged 40-55 years who had recovered from COVID-19.

The chain joins TRBV2 to TRBJ1-6; TRBD1 aligns across 8 bases. CDR1 SNHLY and CDR2 FYNNEI come from the germline V gene. The CDR3 consists of 14 residues. Unmatched junction bases numbered 3, after V lost 6 bases and J lost 5 bases. The CDR3 reads CASSGQGDNSPLHF. The CDR3 region has the DNA TGTGCCAGCAGCGGACAGGGTGATAATTCACCCCTCCACTTT.

The genes are TRBV7-9 and TRBJ1-4; no clear D. CDR1 is SEHNR, CDR2 FQNEAQ, per germline (reference sequence). The CDR3 runs 14 residues. V was trimmed by 3 bases and J by 0 bases, leaving 5 bases between them. The chain's CDR3 is CASSFGATNEKLFF. CDR3 DNA: TGTGCCAGCAGCTTCGGTGCAACTAATGAAAAACTGTTTTTT.

The J gene is TRBJ1-1, the V gene TRBV29-1; tentative D call: TRBD1 (6 bases). Trimming shortened V by 5 bases and J by 5 bases, and 15 bases separated the two germline ends. The V gene's germline CDR1 is SQVTM and CDR2 ANQGSEA. The CDR3 is 13 residues long. CDR3 nucleotides: TGCAGCGTTAAGGGGGAATTTGGGACTGAAGCTTTCTTT. This encodes CSVKGEFGTEAFF.

V usage is TRBV19 and J usage is TRBJ2-2; D unclear. Germline assignment: CDR1 LNHDA and CDR2 SQIVND (reference sequence). Trimming removed 5 bases at V and 3 bases at J, with 19 bases between. The CDR3 loop spans 17 amino acids. The CDR3 DNA reads as TGTGCCAGTAGTGCACCCGCCACCCGGTCGTACACCGGGGAGCTGTTTTTT. This sequence encodes CASSAPATRSYTGELFF.

V is TRBV19 and J is TRBJ2-2; 9 bases match TRBD2. The CDR3 contains 15 residues. The ends lost 1 base at V and 7 bases at J; junction bases unmatched: 4. CDR1 and CDR2 (germline): LNHDA, SQIVND (reference sequence). CDR3 amino acids: CASSIVAGVHGELFF. DNA for the CDR3: TGTGCCAGTAGTATAGTAGCGGGAGTCCACGGGGAGCTGTTTTTT.

The chain uses TRBV2 and TRBJ2-3, with 8 nucleotides matching TRBD2. With 6 bases clipped from V and 2 bases from J, the junction kept 13 bases outside the gene matches. The germline V gene has CDR1 SNHLY and CDR2 FYNNEI. CDR3 length: 17 residues. The DNA for the CDR3 is TGTGCCAGCAGCGCCCTAGGTGCGGGGGGATTCACAGATACGCAGTATTTT. Translation gives CASSALGAGGFTDTQYF.

The chain combines TRBV5-1 with TRBJ1-1; D may be TRBD1 (6 bases). The CDR3 runs 15 residues. From germline, CDR1 is SGHRS and CDR2 YFSETQ. The V and J ends lost 4 bases and 3 bases respectively, with 16 bases between them. For the CDR3, the DNA is TGCGCCAGCAGCCAGGGTGGCACAGGGTACACTGAAGCTTTCTTT. Residues: CASSQGGTGYTEAFF.

J is TRBJ1-4 and V is TRBV6-5, with 8 bases aligning to TRBD1. Germline CDR1 is MNHEY and CDR2 is SVGAGI. The CDR3 is 13 residues long. Trimming cost V 7 bases and J 5 bases; bases outside gene matches: 3. The CDR3 DNA reads as TGTGCCAGCATCCGGACAGGGAATGAAAAACTGTTTTTT. Translated, it gives CASIRTGNEKLFF.

This chain joins TRBV28 and TRBJ1-5; TRBD1 agrees at 9 bases. The length of the CDR3 is 18 residues. Unmatched junction bases numbered 16, after V lost 6 bases and J lost 4 bases. CDR1 and CDR2 (germline): MDHEN, SYDVKM. Written as DNA, the CDR3 is TGTGCCAGCAGCCGCCTTAGGGGTGCAGACAGGGGGAATCAGCCCCAGCATTTT. It yields the protein CASSRLRGADRGNQPQHF.

The genes are TRBV2 and TRBJ2-7; 8 nucleotides agree with TRBD2. This CDR3 spans 14 amino acids. Per the germline V gene, CDR1 is SNHLY and CDR2 is FYNNEI. Trimming removed 6 bases from V and 4 bases from J; junction bases left unmatched: 8. CDR3 DNA: TGTGCCAGCAGCGCCGGGACTAGGTGGTACGAGCAGTACTTC. Translation: CASSAGTRWYEQYF.

This chain joins TRBV7-9 and TRBJ1-1, with D possibly TRBD1 on 6 matching bases. Trimming took 5 bases from V and 0 from J, leaving 13 bases between them. The CDR3 totals 15 residues. The germline CDR1 and CDR2 sequences are SEHNR and FQNEAQ (reference sequence). The DNA of the CDR3 is TGTGCCAGCAGCAACAAACAGGGTATGAACACTGAAGCTTTCTTT. It yields the protein CASSNKQGMNTEAFF.

The chain uses TRBV7-9 and TRBJ1-6, with TRBD1 matching 7 bases. CDR3 length equals 16 residues. Germline V gene sequence: CDR1 SEHNR, CDR2 FQNEAQ (reference sequence). Trimming cost V 6 bases and J 0 bases; bases outside gene matches: 5. In DNA, the CDR3 is TGTGCCAGCAGAGACAGGGACAGCTCCTATAATTCACCCCTCCACTTT. It encodes CASRDRDSSYNSPLHF.

This rearrangement joins TRBV7-9 to TRBJ1-4, with D perhaps matching TRBD1 (5 bases). V was shortened by 1 base and J by 8 bases, with 17 bases between the two germline ends. Germline CDR1 reads SEHNR; CDR2 reads FQNEAQ (reference sequence). The CDR3 extends over 16 amino acids. CDR3: CASSLEGLQGGEKLFF. In DNA form, the CDR3 reads TGTGCCAGCAGCTTAGAGGGACTTCAAGGTGGCGAAAAACTGTTTTTT.

This clone was seen a few times. CDR3 bases: TGTGCCAGCACCAAGGACAGGGGAGAGCTGTTTTTT. This translates into CASTKDRGELFF. V is TRBV2 and J is TRBJ2-2, with 9 positions matching TRBD1. V lost 7 bases and J lost 11; bases outside the gene matches: 5. This CDR3 is 12 amino acids long. Germline V gene data show CDR1 as SNHLY and CDR2 as FYNNEI.

The chain uses TRBV15 and TRBJ1-1; D is undetermined. Trimming shortened V by 3 bases and J by 5 bases, and 13 bases separated the two germline ends. Germline CDR1 and CDR2: LNHNV and YYDKDF (reference sequence). The CDR3 sequence is 14 residues long. DNA of the CDR3: TGTGCCACCAGCAGGTCGCCGGGGAGGACTGAAGCTTTCTTT. Translated, it gives CATSRSPGRTEAFF.

The rearrangement links TRBV25-1 to TRBJ2-3, with TRBD2 identical over 11 bases. The CDR3 runs 18 residues. With V trimmed by 9 bases and J by 0 bases, 14 bases remained unmatched. Germline V lookup: CDR1 MGHDK, CDR2 SYGVNS. The CDR3 DNA reads as TGTGCCAGTGACGCGGGATTGACTAGCGGGGAGAGCACAGATACGCAGTATTTT. As protein: CASDAGLTSGESTDTQYF. Filled out from reference TRBV25-1 and TRBJ2-3, the complete variable domain reads EADIYQTPRYLVIGTGKKITLECSQTMGHDKMYWYQQDPGMELHLIHYSYGVNSTEKGDLSSESTVSRIRTEHFPLTLESARPSHTSQYLCASDAGLTSGESTDTQYFGPGTRLTVL.

This clone was found once. The CDR3 spells CASSFRDTGELFF. The CDR3 coding sequence is TGTGCCAGCAGCTTCAGGGACACCGGGGAGCTGTTTTTT. The chain combines TRBV5-4 with TRBJ2-2; tentative D call: TRBD1 (5 bases). CDR3 length: 13 amino acids. V was cut by 2 bases and J by 3 bases, with 5 bases left in between. CDR1 is SGHNT, CDR2 YYREEE, per germline (reference sequence).

The chain joins TRBV28 to TRBJ1-1; no clear D gene. Germline V gene sequence: CDR1 MDHEN, CDR2 SYDVKM. V was shortened by 3 bases and J by 5 bases, with 10 bases between the two germline ends. The CDR3 is 13 amino acids. The CDR3: CASSFPRRTEAFF. The CDR3 DNA sequence: TGTGCCAGCAGTTTTCCGAGGAGGACTGAAGCTTTCTTT.

This rearrangement joins TRBV6-5 to TRBJ1-6, with D perhaps matching TRBD1 (6 bases). Germline loops: CDR1 MNHEY, CDR2 SVGAGI. The CDR3 is 14 amino acids. V lost 8 bases to trimming and J lost 8 bases, with 16 bases between them. The CDR3 DNA reads as TGTGCCAGCGCATTACAGGGACCCCATTCACCCCTCCACTTT. As protein: CASALQGPHSPLHF.

The V and J genes are TRBV5-1 and TRBJ2-3, with D unclear. The CDR3 contains 12 residues. The germline V gene has CDR1 SGHRS and CDR2 YFSETQ. Trimming took 3 bases from V and 2 from J, leaving 4 bases between them. The CDR3 loop is CASSSYTDTQYF. In nucleotides, the CDR3 is TGCGCCAGCAGCTCTTACACAGATACGCAGTATTTT.

The genes are TRBV28 and TRBJ1-4, with TRBD1 as a possible D gene (5 bases). This CDR3 has 12 residues. Deletions cut 8 bases from V and 5 bases from J, with 9 bases between. Per germline, CDR1 MDHEN and CDR2 SYDVKM. The DNA for the CDR3 is TGTGCCAGCCAGGGAACGAATGAAAAACTGTTTTTT. It specifies CASQGTNEKLFF. Full variable domain (remainder filled in from reference TRBV28 and TRBJ1-4): DVKVTQSSRYLVKRTGEKVFLECVQDMDHENMFWYRQDPGLGLRLIYFSYDVKMKEKGDIPEGYSVSREKKERFSLILESASTNQTSMYLCASQGTNEKLFFGSGTQLSVL.

The chain is built from TRBV28 and TRBJ1-5, with D possibly being TRBD1 (5 bases). Trimming took off 8 bases at V and 3 bases at J, with 17 bases between the two ends. Germline loops: CDR1 MDHEN, CDR2 SYDVKM. The CDR3 is 15 residues long. The CDR3 sequence: CASAYLQGINQPQHF. The DNA for the CDR3 is TGTGCCAGCGCTTACCTGCAGGGTATCAATCAGCCCCAGCATTTT. The entire variable domain, with the rest obtained from reference TRBV28 and TRBJ1-5, is as follows: DVKVTQSSRYLVKRTGEKVFLECVQDMDHENMFWYRQDPGLGLRLIYFSYDVKMKEKGDIPEGYSVSREKKERFSLILESASTNQTSMYLCASAYLQGINQPQHFGDGTRLSIL.

This chain connects TRBV7-9 to TRBJ1-2; D might be TRBD1 (5 bases). This CDR3 is 13 amino acids long. Trimming cost V 5 bases and J 4 bases, with 11 bases left between them. Germline CDR1 SEHNR, CDR2 FQNEAQ (reference sequence). The CDR3, as DNA: TGTGCCAGCAGCCCCGGGGGAAGCTATGGCTACACCTTC. Its translation: CASSPGGSYGYTF.